The 29 T cell receptor beta chains in this list originate from one sample, sequenced in a study of T cells in Graves' hyperthyroidism and ophthalmopathy. RNA transcripts served as the template for amplifying TCR beta CDR3 regions. Using the HTBI primer set, a first-round RT-PCR was run on the TCR CDR3. TCRdb ran MiXCR on the multiplex PCR reads and lists one entry per CDR3 protein. The sample records about 600,000 distinct CDR3 sequences, approximately 14% being singletons. Sequenced sample: blood. Receptors originate from a woman aged 18-29 years with Graves' ophthalmopathy.

The chain recombines TRBV12-3 or TRBV12-4 with TRBJ1-1; the D gene is possibly TRBD1 (6 bases). Trimming stripped 6 bases from V and 0 bases from J, with 14 bases between. The CDR3 spans 15 residues. This CDR3 is CASRPAGALNTEAFF. The CDR3 region has the DNA TGTGCCAGCAGACCAGCAGGGGCGTTGAACACTGAAGCTTTCTTT.

This clonotype was observed many times. The chain carries TRBV11-2 and TRBJ1-2, with a tentative D call TRBD1 (6 bases). This CDR3 region has 15 residues. Trimming took 2 bases from V and 4 from J, leaving 14 bases between them. Germline values: CDR1 SGHAT, CDR2 FQNNGV. CDR3 bases: TGTGCCAGCAGCTTAAGGAGCGGGGGCGGCTATGGCTACACCTTC. This translates into CASSLRSGGGYGYTF.

Comments on this clonotype: Since a much larger clone is just one base distant, this may be a read error. J is TRBJ2-1 and V is TRBV6-9, with TRBD1 matching 9 bases. TRBJ2-7 explains the end of the DNA better; the J call may be wrong. This CDR3 has 17 residues. Germline-derived CDR1 and CDR2 are MNHGY and SVAAGI. The CDR3 loop reads CASSYGTTGGTYNEQYF. CDR3 bases: TGTGCCAGCAGTTACGGGACCACAGGGGGCACCTACAATGAGCAGTACTTC.

This clonotype was observed at least ten times. The V gene is TRBV7-2, the J gene TRBJ2-7, with TRBD2 matching 9 bases. The V and J ends lost 3 bases and 4 bases, in that order; junction bases with no gene match: 7. CDR1 and CDR2 from the germline V gene are SGHTA and FQGNSA. CDR3 length: 15 amino acids. This CDR3 is CASSLRAGGSYEQYF. CDR3 bases: TGTGCCAGCAGCTTGAGAGCGGGAGGATCATACGAGCAGTACTTC.

The rearrangement links TRBV10-3 to TRBJ2-7; the D is unclear. Germline lookup yields CDR1 ENHRY and CDR2 SYGVKD. The CDR3 covers 12 residues. The V gene lost 2 bases and the J gene lost 6 bases, with 8 bases spanning the gap. Here the CDR3 reads CAISEGRFEQYF. For the CDR3, the DNA is TGTGCCATCAGTGAGGGTCGCTTCGAGCAGTACTTC.

This clonotype was detected ten times or more. The chain couples TRBV27 to TRBJ2-1; 10 bases agree with TRBD1. This CDR3 spans 14 amino acids. Trimming removed 6 bases from V and 6 bases from J; junction bases left unmatched: 5. Germline V gene lookup returns CDR1 MNHEY and CDR2 SMNVEV (reference sequence). CDR3 sequence: CASRTGTGANEQFF. For the CDR3, the DNA is TGTGCCAGCAGAACCGGGACAGGGGCCAATGAGCAGTTCTTC.

This clonotype was detected ten times or more. The chain recombines TRBV24-1 with TRBJ2-5; D gene ambiguous. The CDR3 consists of 14 residues. V was clipped by 3 bases and J by 5 bases, with 12 bases between them. Germline CDR1 reads KGHDR; CDR2 reads SFDVKD. DNA of the CDR3: TGTGCCACCAGTGATGTGGTTACGTCGGAGACCCAGTACTTC. Its translation: CATSDVVTSETQYF.

This clonotype was seen many times. V is TRBV5-1 and J is TRBJ2-2; D is unclear. Germline V gives CDR1 SGHRS, CDR2 YFSETQ. This CDR3 region has 14 residues. Trimming removed 1 base at V and 5 bases at J, with 9 bases between. CDR3 protein: CASSLLVETGELFF. The CDR3 nucleotides read TGCGCCAGCAGCTTGCTCGTGGAAACCGGGGAGCTGTTTTTT.

Turning to this clonotype: One base away lies a much larger clone, so this may be a sequencing read error. The chain has TRBV6-1 and TRBJ2-7, with 12 bases aligning to TRBD1. The germline V gene has CDR1 MNHNS and CDR2 SASEGT. This CDR3 has 14 residues. CDR3 loop: CVSRGGQGAYEQYF. CDR3 sequence (DNA): TGTGTCAGCAGGGGGGGACAGGGGGCTTACGAGCAGTACTTC.

The DNA for the CDR3 is TGTGCCAGCAGCTTCAGCGGACTCTTATCAGAGACCCAGTACTTC. This codes for CASSFSGLLSETQYF. The chain recombines TRBV7-6 with TRBJ2-5, with D tentatively TRBD2 (5 bases). Trimming removed 3 bases from V and 4 bases from J, with 15 bases in between. CDR1 is SGHVS, CDR2 FNYEAQ, per germline. This CDR3 has 15 residues.

This clonotype was picked up a small number of times. The chain recombines TRBV5-6 with TRBJ1-3; 7 bases match TRBD1. The CDR3 spans 16 residues. Germline trimming cut 3 bases from V and 0 bases from J; bases unmatched to any gene: 6. Germline V gene lookup returns CDR1 SGHDT and CDR2 YYEEEE. The CDR3 here is CASSSPGQNSGNTIYF. The CDR3 nucleotides are TGTGCCAGCAGCTCACCGGGACAGAACTCTGGAAACACCATATATTTT.

This clonotype was counted at least ten times. V gene TRBV18 combines with J gene TRBJ2-1; D gene uncertain. This CDR3 comprises 16 residues. V lost 1 base, J lost 10 bases, and 20 bases lay in between. Looked up from germline, CDR1 is KGHSH and CDR2 is LQKENI. The CDR3 DNA follows: TGTGCCAGCTCACCACTCCTGGGCCGAAAGGCTCGCGAGCAGTTCTTC. Amino acid sequence: CASSPLLGRKAREQFF. Based on the CDR3 plus reference TRBV18 and TRBJ2-1, the full variable domain is NAGVMQNPRHLVRRRGQEARLRCSPMKGHSHVYWYRQLPEEGLKFMVYLQKENIIDESGMPKERFSAEFPKEGPSILRIQQVVRGDSAAYFCASSPLLGRKAREQFFGPGTRLTVL.

This clonotype has a count of ten or more. The chain is built from TRBV28 and TRBJ1-2; D unclear. The germline V gene has CDR1 MDHEN and CDR2 SYDVKM. The CDR3 runs to 13 residues. The V gene lost 8 bases and the J gene lost 1 base, with 11 bases spanning the gap. Here the CDR3 DNA reads TGTGCCAGCCTAGGCACTCTTAACTATGGCTACACCTTC. Protein sequence: CASLGTLNYGYTF.

This clonotype was seen a handful of times. V gene TRBV28 combines with J gene TRBJ2-2; possibly TRBD2 for D (7 bases). This CDR3 comprises 14 residues. V was pared by 7 bases and J by 5 bases, with 14 bases between. Per germline, CDR1 MDHEN and CDR2 SYDVKM. CDR3 DNA sequence: TGTGCCAGCACCTACGGGGGGCGAACCGGGGAGCTGTTTTTT. As protein: CASTYGGRTGELFF.

The sample holds many counts of this clonotype. CDR3 amino acids: CASSSLQEETQYF. DNA for the CDR3: TGTGCCAGCAGCTCTTTACAGGAAGAGACCCAGTACTTC. V and J are TRBV7-3 and TRBJ2-5, with a possible D match to TRBD1 (5 bases). This CDR3 is built from 13 residues. Germline CDR1 is SGHTA and CDR2 is FQGTGA. Trimming shortened V by 4 bases and J by 3 bases, and 9 bases separated the two germline ends.

This clonotype appeared many times. This chain links TRBV11-2 with TRBJ1-6, with 7 bases that match TRBD1. This CDR3 contains 15 residues. Unmatched junction bases numbered 11, after V lost 5 bases and J lost 10 bases. CDR1 and CDR2 from the germline V gene are SGHAT and FQNNGV. The CDR3 DNA follows: TGTGCCAGCAGCCGTGGGGGACAGAGGTACTCACCCCTCCACTTT. As protein: CASSRGGQRYSPLHF.

This clonotype was seen many times. V gene TRBV27 combines with J gene TRBJ2-1, with a tentative D call TRBD1 (5 bases). The CDR3 spans 13 residues. Trimming cost V 3 bases and J 4 bases, with 7 bases left between them. CDR1 and CDR2 (germline): MNHEY, SMNVEV (reference sequence). The CDR3 protein is CASSFDRYNEQFF. For the CDR3, the DNA is TGTGCCAGCAGTTTTGACAGATACAATGAGCAGTTCTTC.

Regarding this clonotype: Just one base apart from a much larger clone, this may be a read error. The chain employs TRBV6-2 or TRBV6-3 and TRBJ1-6; 9 bases align to TRBD1. V lost 6 bases and J lost 9; bases outside the gene matches: 6. Germline CDR1 MNHEY, CDR2 SVGEGT. CDR3 length: 14 amino acids. CDR3 in amino acids: CASSPGTGSSPLHF. The DNA for the CDR3 is TGTGCCAGCAGCCCCGGGACAGGGAGTTCACCCCTCCACTTT.

This clonotype was seen ten or more times. The chain links TRBV28 to TRBJ2-7; weak D call: TRBD2 (6 bases). Trimming left V 4 bases short and J 7 bases short, with 14 bases between. Germline assignment: CDR1 MDHEN and CDR2 SYDVKM. This CDR3 contains 13 residues. The DNA for the CDR3 is TGTGCCAGCAGTTCACCCGCGCGGGAAGAGCAGTACTTC. It specifies CASSSPAREEQYF.

This clonotype was seen at least ten times. V is TRBV24-1 and J is TRBJ2-5; maybe TRBD2 (5 bases). The germline CDR1 and CDR2 sequences are KGHDR and SFDVKD. Trimming cost V 0 bases and J 5 bases, with 9 bases left between them. The CDR3 is 14 residues long. The CDR3 loop is CATSDLKQRETQYF. The CDR3 coding sequence is TGTGCCACCAGTGATTTGAAACAGCGGGAGACCCAGTACTTC.

This clonotype appeared many times. The chain recombines TRBV7-9 with TRBJ1-1; D uncertain. The V and J ends lost 0 bases and 6 bases respectively, with 11 bases between them. CDR1 SEHNR and CDR2 FQNEAQ come from the germline V gene (reference sequence). CDR3 length: 14 amino acids. The CDR3 spells CASSLARGSSEAFF. Written as DNA, the CDR3 is TGTGCCAGCAGCTTAGCGCGCGGTTCTTCTGAAGCTTTCTTT.

In this sample, this clonotype turned up a few times. The V gene is TRBV28, the J gene TRBJ2-7, with 7 bases aligning to TRBD2. Losses at the gene ends were 7 bases for V and 2 bases for J; bases not matched to a gene: 11. CDR3 size: 15 residues. Germline CDR1 is MDHEN and CDR2 is SYDVKM. CDR3 region: CASTGRRGTTYEQYF. CDR3 nucleotides: TGTGCCAGCACCGGGCGGCGGGGGACGACCTACGAGCAGTACTTC.

This clonotype was detected ten times or more. This sequence joins TRBV5-1 and TRBJ2-3, with TRBD1 matching over 7 bases. V lost 0 bases, J lost 2 bases, and 6 bases stayed unmatched. Per germline, CDR1 SGHRS and CDR2 YFSETQ. The CDR3 loop spans 16 amino acids. In DNA form, the CDR3 reads TGCGCCAGCAGCTTGGCCAGGGACAGATACACAGATACGCAGTATTTT. It yields the protein CASSLARDRYTDTQYF.

This clonotype was seen at least ten times. This chain connects TRBV18 to TRBJ2-5; 8 bases match TRBD2. The germline CDR1 and CDR2 sequences are KGHSH and LQKENI. With V trimmed by 3 bases and J by 2 bases, 2 bases remained unmatched. This CDR3 comprises 14 residues. CDR3 DNA sequence: TGTGCCAGCTCACCGGGACTAGTTCAAGAGACCCAGTACTTC. Its translation: CASSPGLVQETQYF.

Concerning this clonotype: A read error may explain this, as a much larger clone is one base away. V is TRBV6-5 and J is TRBJ2-1; D possibly uses TRBD1 or TRBD2 (5 bases each). The CDR3 length is 14 residues. CDR1 is MNHEY, CDR2 SVGAGI, per germline. As DNA, the CDR3 is TGTACCAGCAGTTGGGACGTCTTGGGGAATGAGCAGTTCTTC. Protein sequence: CTSSWDVLGNEQFF.

This clonotype appeared many times. The J gene is TRBJ2-2, the V gene TRBV11-3; 11 bases fit TRBD2. From germline, CDR1 is SGHNT and CDR2 YENEEA. The CDR3 consists of 16 residues. V shed 5 bases and J 0 bases; nucleotides not matched to a gene: 2. The CDR3 spells CASSQLAGANTGELFF. CDR3 bases: TGTGCCAGCAGCCAACTAGCGGGAGCGAACACCGGGGAGCTGTTTTTT.

This rearrangement joins TRBV28 to TRBJ2-7; tentatively, D is TRBD1 or TRBD2 (5 bases each). Trimming cost V 5 bases and J 7 bases, with 24 bases left between them. The germline CDR1 and CDR2 sequences are MDHEN and SYDVKM. This CDR3 spans 16 amino acids. The CDR3 spells CASSPHGAVALGEQYF. CDR3 nucleotides: TGTGCCAGCAGTCCCCACGGGGCTGTTGCCCTCGGGGAGCAGTACTTC.

This clonotype has ten or more counts. The gene calls are TRBV28 and TRBJ1-2; D gene uncertain. The CDR3 runs 14 residues. Per the germline V gene, CDR1 is MDHEN and CDR2 is SYDVKM. Trimming pared 3 bases from V and 7 bases from J, leaving 15 bases between. CDR3 residues: CASSFRRARAGYTF. The CDR3 region has the DNA TGTGCCAGCAGTTTTAGGAGGGCGAGGGCTGGCTACACCTTC.

The V gene is TRBV18, the J gene TRBJ1-6; maybe TRBD1 (5 bases). With 6 bases removed from V and 9 bases from J, the gap between germline ends came to 12 bases. This CDR3 is built from 13 residues. Germline loops: CDR1 KGHSH, CDR2 LQKENI. As DNA, the CDR3 is TGTGCCAGCTCGGAAGGGGAACGTTCACCCCTCCACTTT. This encodes CASSEGERSPLHF.